This T cell receptor (beta chain) was recovered during a study of human T cells and chemical hapten exposure. Study-wide context: The patch tests put 0.01% DPC on the skin of the upper back and were read 6 days later. How much TCR each sample yielded varied, mostly because pooled library volumes differed slightly. Points from the study as a whole: Counts of TCRs above 1 in 1000 frequency stayed unchanged with DPC sensitization.

The sample holds a few counts of this clonotype. Its antigen remains unknown. This CDR3 has 13 residues. The germline gives CDR1 KGHDR, CDR2 SFDVKD. Trimming removed 9 bases at V and 1 base at J, with 11 bases between. Unique molecular identifiers were attached to individual cDNA molecules during library preparation. TCRdb re-derived calls from the RACE reads in MiXCR, one entry per CDR3 protein. The sample gives approximately 100,000 distinct CDR3 sequences, roughly 9.6% of which show up once; under 4.5% is in the top ten. Specified time point: patch test 1, 2 weeks after DPC sensitization. Treatment given: therapeutic diphenylcyclopropenone sensitization with weekly scalp DPC.

This TCR was recovered from a woman in her forties with alopecia areata. Some clones in this sample may be carry-over from other donors' samples. The sample consisted of whole blood, taken in connection with sensitization to the hapten diphenylcyclopropenone (DPC). This chain uses TRBV24-1 with TRBJ1-1; a possible D gene is TRBD1 (5 bases). This CDR3 reads CATEGQGNTEAFF. The CDR3 region has the DNA TGTGCCACCGAGGGGCAGGGGAACACTGAAGCTTTCTTT.